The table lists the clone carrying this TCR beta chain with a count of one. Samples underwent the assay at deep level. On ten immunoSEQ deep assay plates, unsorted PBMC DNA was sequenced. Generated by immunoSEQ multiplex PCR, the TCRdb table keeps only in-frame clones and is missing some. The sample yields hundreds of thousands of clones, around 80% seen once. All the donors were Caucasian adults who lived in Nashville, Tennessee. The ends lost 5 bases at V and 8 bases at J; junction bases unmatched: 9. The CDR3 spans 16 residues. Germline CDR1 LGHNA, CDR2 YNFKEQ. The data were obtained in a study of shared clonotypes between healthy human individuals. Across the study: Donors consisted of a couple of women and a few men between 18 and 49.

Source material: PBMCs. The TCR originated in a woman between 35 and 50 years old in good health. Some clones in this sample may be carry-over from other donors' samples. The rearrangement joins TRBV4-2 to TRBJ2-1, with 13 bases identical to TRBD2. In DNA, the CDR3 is TGTGCCAGCAGCTACAGGACTAGCGGGAGTTCCGATGAGCAGTTCTTC. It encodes CASSYRTSGSSDEQFF.